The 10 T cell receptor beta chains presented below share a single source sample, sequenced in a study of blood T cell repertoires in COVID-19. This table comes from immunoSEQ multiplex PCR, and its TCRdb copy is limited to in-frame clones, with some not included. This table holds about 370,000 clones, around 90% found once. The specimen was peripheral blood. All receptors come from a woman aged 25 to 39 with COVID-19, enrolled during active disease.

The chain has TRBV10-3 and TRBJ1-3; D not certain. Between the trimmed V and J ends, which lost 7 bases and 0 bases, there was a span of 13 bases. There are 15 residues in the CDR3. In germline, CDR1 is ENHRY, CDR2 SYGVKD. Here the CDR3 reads CAINAGPTSGNTIYF. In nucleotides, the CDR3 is TGTGCCATCAACGCGGGCCCGACCTCTGGAAACACCATATATTTT.

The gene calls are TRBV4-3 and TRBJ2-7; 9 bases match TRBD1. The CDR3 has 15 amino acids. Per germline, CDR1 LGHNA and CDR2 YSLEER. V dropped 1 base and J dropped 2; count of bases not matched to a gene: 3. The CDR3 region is CASSQGTGATYEQYF. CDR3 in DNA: TGCGCCAGCAGCCAAGGGACAGGGGCGACCTACGAGCAGTACTTC.

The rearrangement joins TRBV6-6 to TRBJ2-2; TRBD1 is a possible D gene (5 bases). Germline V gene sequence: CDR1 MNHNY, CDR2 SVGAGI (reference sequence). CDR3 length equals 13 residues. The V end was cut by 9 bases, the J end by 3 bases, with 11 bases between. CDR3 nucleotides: TGTGCCAGTAATAGACAGTACACCGGGGAGCTGTTTTTT. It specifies CASNRQYTGELFF.

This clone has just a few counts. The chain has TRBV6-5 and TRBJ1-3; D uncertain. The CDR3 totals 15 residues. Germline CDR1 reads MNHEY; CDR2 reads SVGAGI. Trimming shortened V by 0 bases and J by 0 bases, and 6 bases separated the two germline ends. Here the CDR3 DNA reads TGTGCCAGCAGTTACTCATGGAGCTCTGGAAACACCATATATTTT. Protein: CASSYSWSSGNTIYF.

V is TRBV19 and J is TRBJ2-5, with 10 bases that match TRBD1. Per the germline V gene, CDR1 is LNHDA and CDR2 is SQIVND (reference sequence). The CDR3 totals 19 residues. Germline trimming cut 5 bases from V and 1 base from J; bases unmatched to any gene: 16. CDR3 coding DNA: TGTGCCAGTAGTTTTCGCCCCGCGGGACAGGGGATCGGCCAAGAGACCCAGTACTTC. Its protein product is CASSFRPAGQGIGQETQYF.

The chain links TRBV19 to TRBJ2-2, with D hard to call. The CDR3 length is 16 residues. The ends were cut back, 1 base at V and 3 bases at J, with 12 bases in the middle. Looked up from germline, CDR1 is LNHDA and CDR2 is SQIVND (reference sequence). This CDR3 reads CASSIVSAQDTGELFF. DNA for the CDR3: TGTGCCAGTAGTATAGTTAGTGCCCAGGACACCGGGGAGCTGTTTTTT.

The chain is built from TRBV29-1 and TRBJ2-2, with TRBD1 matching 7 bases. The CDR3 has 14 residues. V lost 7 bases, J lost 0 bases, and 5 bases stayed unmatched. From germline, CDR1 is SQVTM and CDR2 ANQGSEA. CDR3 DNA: TGCAGCGGAGGGACAGCCGCGAACACCGGGGAGCTGTTTTTT. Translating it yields CSGGTAANTGELFF.

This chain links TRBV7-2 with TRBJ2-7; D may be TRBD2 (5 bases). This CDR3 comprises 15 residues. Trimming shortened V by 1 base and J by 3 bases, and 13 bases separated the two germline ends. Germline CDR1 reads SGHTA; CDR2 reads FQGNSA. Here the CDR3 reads CASSLEPGRIYEQYF. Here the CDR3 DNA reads TGTGCCAGCAGCTTAGAACCGGGGAGAATCTACGAGCAGTACTTC.

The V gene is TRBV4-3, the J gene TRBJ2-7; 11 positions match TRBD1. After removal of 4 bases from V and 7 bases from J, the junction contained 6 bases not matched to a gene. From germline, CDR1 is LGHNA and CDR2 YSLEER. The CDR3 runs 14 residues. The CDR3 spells CASSRDRGVGEQYF. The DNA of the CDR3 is TGCGCCAGCAGCCGGGACAGGGGGGTTGGGGAGCAGTACTTC.

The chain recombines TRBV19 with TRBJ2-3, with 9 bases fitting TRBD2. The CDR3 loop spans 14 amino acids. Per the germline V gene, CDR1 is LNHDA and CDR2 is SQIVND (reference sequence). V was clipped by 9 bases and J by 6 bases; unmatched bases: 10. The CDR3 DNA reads TGTGCCAGCTCTAGCGGGGCTGTGGAGGATACGCAGTATTTT. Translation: CASSSGAVEDTQYF. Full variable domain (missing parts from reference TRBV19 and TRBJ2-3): DGGITQSPKYLFRKEGQNVTLSCEQNLNHDAMYWYRQDPGQGLRLIYYSQIVNDFQKGDIAEGYSVSREKKESFPLTVTSAQKNPTAFYLCASSSGAVEDTQYFGPGTRLTVL.